Following are 28 T cell receptor beta chains from one sample sequenced in a study of immune heterogeneity within non-small cell lung tumors. Genomic DNA extracted from bulk tumor tissue served as template. A total of about 0.6 ug was used per sample. Doctors removed several biopsies from each primary tumor during surgery, keeping them far apart. Each patient presented with untreated, newly diagnosed non-small cell lung cancer and received curative surgery. Multiplex PCR (32 V and 13 J primers) was used to amplify the TCR beta CDR3. TCRdb recomputed calls from the multiplex PCR reads with MiXCR, one row per CDR3 protein. This sample yields approximately 15,000 distinct CDR3 sequences, of which 28% are seen a single time; roughly 4% belongs to the top ten. The sample was lung tumor tissue. Receptors originate from a man aged 40-50 years with non-small cell lung cancer.

Comments on this clonotype: One end of the junction does not line up with germline, which may come from a read error. V gene TRBV9 combines with J gene TRBJ2-1, with 9 positions matching TRBD2. This CDR3 spans 15 amino acids. Germline CDR1 is SGDLS and CDR2 is YYNGEE. The CDR3 DNA reads as TGTGCCAGCAGCGTCTTTAGCGGGAGTGACAATGAGCAGTTGTTC. Translation gives CASSVFSGSDNEQLF.

This clonotype was picked up many times. The chain's CDR3 is CASSFGVRGNTIYF. DNA for the CDR3: TGTGCCAGCAGTTTCGGTGTTCGTGGAAACACCATATATTTT. The gene calls are TRBV12-3 or TRBV12-4 and TRBJ1-3; D uncertain. The CDR3 is made up of 14 amino acids. Trimming removed 3 bases at V and 3 bases at J, with 9 bases between.

This clonotype was found many times. V usage is TRBV19 and J usage is TRBJ2-3, with 13 bases lining up with TRBD2. V shed 4 bases, J shed 5 bases, and the junction held 18 bases outside the gene matches. CDR3 length: 20 residues. Germline CDR1 LNHDA, CDR2 SQIVND (reference sequence). The CDR3 is CASSRRDLLTSGRPEDTQYF. The CDR3, as DNA: TGTGCCAGTAGTAGAAGGGACCTCCTGACTAGCGGGAGGCCGGAAGATACGCAGTATTTT.

This clonotype has just one count. This CDR3 fails to terminate in the conserved phenylalanine or tryptophan, so it likely reflects a read error. The chain couples TRBV7-9 to TRBJ2-7, with 7 bases identical to TRBD1. CDR3 size: 15 residues. Trimming took 3 bases from V and 3 from J; bases not matched to a gene: 8. Per the germline V gene, CDR1 is SEHNR and CDR2 is FQNEAQ (reference sequence). The CDR3 sequence is CASSFPGTVNYEQYI. DNA of the CDR3: TGTGCCAGCAGCTTCCCCGGGACAGTGAACTACGAGCAGTACATA.

This clonotype was detected ten times or more. The rearrangement links TRBV11-3 to TRBJ1-3; possibly TRBD1 for D (6 bases). Germline loops: CDR1 SGHNT, CDR2 YENEEA. V was shortened by 3 bases and J by 3 bases, with 12 bases between the two germline ends. This CDR3 has 15 amino acids. The CDR3 protein is CASSFRGGRGNTIYF. For the CDR3, the DNA is TGTGCCAGCAGCTTCCGCGGGGGCCGTGGAAACACCATATATTTT.

This clonotype was found many times. Here the CDR3 DNA reads TGTGCCAGTAGACCAGGGGGCTCGGCAGATACGCAGTATTTT. This gives the protein CASRPGGSADTQYF. This chain uses TRBV19 with TRBJ2-3, with 8 bases aligning to TRBD1. Losses at the gene ends were 6 bases for V and 4 bases for J; bases not matched to a gene: 6. This CDR3 has 14 residues. The germline gives CDR1 LNHDA, CDR2 SQIVND (reference sequence).

This clonotype counts as medium-sized. The chain uses TRBV11-2 and TRBJ2-1; D is unclear. This CDR3 is built from 11 residues. Germline V CDR1 and CDR2: SGHAT, FQNNGV. Trimming stripped 2 bases from V and 8 bases from J, with 4 bases between. The CDR3, as DNA: TGTGCCAGCAGCTTATTATATGAGCAGTTCTTC. The encoded protein is CASSLLYEQFF.

A note on this clonotype: One base away lies a much larger clone, so this may be a sequencing read error. The V gene is TRBV3-1, the J gene TRBJ2-7; D is possibly TRBD2 (6 bases). Germline V gene sequence: CDR1 LGHDT, CDR2 YNNKEL (reference sequence). The CDR3 extends over 15 amino acids. CDR3: CSSSQSLGTSYEQYF. The CDR3 DNA reads as TGTTCCAGCAGCCAATCCCTGGGGACTTCGTACGAGCAGTACTTC.

In its sample, this clonotype ranks as medium-sized. The V and J genes are TRBV5-1 and TRBJ1-5; D perhaps matches TRBD1 (5 bases). Germline values: CDR1 SGHRS, CDR2 YFSETQ. This CDR3 is 13 amino acids long. V was pared by 4 bases and J by 5 bases, with 10 bases between. DNA of the CDR3: TGCGCCAGCAGCCTGGGGGGGGATCAGCCCCAGCATTTT. This translates into CASSLGGDQPQHF.

This clonotype was seen many times. The rearrangement joins TRBV5-1 to TRBJ2-6, with D hard to call. With 3 bases removed from V and 1 base from J, the gap between germline ends came to 14 bases. CDR3 size: 17 residues. CDR1 is SGHRS, CDR2 YFSETQ, per germline. CDR3 loop: CASSSAVAASGANVLTF. CDR3 nucleotides: TGCGCCAGCAGCTCGGCGGTGGCCGCGTCTGGGGCCAACGTCCTGACTTTC.

Regarding this clonotype: This may stem from a read error, because a much larger clone lies one nucleotide away. V and J are TRBV6-4 and TRBJ1-5, with a possible D match to TRBD1 (5 bases). The V and J ends lost 6 bases and 3 bases respectively, with 24 bases between them. CDR1 MRHNA and CDR2 SNTAGT come from the germline V gene. This CDR3 comprises 18 residues. The CDR3 protein is CASRVGHGATGINQPQHF. The CDR3 DNA is TGTGCCAGCAGGGTGGGGCATGGGGCGACCGGGATCAATCAGCCCCAGCATTTT.

This clonotype is labeled medium-sized. The chain is built from TRBV7-9 and TRBJ2-3, with 10 bases identical to TRBD2. Germline loops: CDR1 SEHNR, CDR2 FQNEAQ (reference sequence). CDR3 size: 15 residues. Trimming took 8 bases from V and 5 from J; bases not matched to a gene: 10. CDR3 bases: TGTGCCAGCGAGACTAGCGGGCGGGCGGAAGATACGCAGTATTTT. It specifies CASETSGRAEDTQYF.

This clonotype has a count of ten or more. The chain combines TRBV6-1 with TRBJ2-1, with 8 bases lining up with TRBD2. Germline loops: CDR1 MNHNS, CDR2 SASEGT. The CDR3 is 15 amino acids. J lost 7 bases, V lost 5 bases, and 10 bases had no gene match. The DNA for the CDR3 is TGTGCCAGCAGTCCGGGACTAGGAAGGGGGAATGAGCAGTTCTTC. This codes for CASSPGLGRGNEQFF.

For this clonotype: One base away lies a much larger clone, so this may be a sequencing read error. The chain combines TRBV10-1 with TRBJ2-7; D perhaps matches TRBD2 (6 bases). Looked up from germline, CDR1 is WNHNN and CDR2 is SYGVQD (reference sequence). This CDR3 region has 12 residues. V was cut by 8 bases and J by 6 bases, with 14 bases left in between. CDR3 DNA: TGCGCCAGCCGTGCCCCCGGGGGCGAGCAGTACTTC. Protein sequence: CASRAPGGEQYF.

The chain has TRBV5-8 and TRBJ2-5; the D gene could be TRBD1 or TRBD2 (5 bases each). The CDR3 runs 14 residues. The ends were cut back, 4 bases at V and 7 bases at J, with 17 bases in the middle. The germline CDR1 and CDR2 sequences are SGHTS and YDEGEE. This chain's CDR3 is CASSARDGQRTQYF. CDR3 sequence (DNA): TGTGCCAGCAGCGCCCGGGACGGTCAACGGACCCAGTACTTC.

Turning to this clonotype: Just one base apart from a much larger clone, this may be a read error. The chain carries TRBV19 and TRBJ2-3; maybe TRBD2 (5 bases). This CDR3 is built from 14 residues. The V gene lost 9 bases and the J gene lost 2 bases, with 15 bases spanning the gap. CDR1 and CDR2 from the germline V gene are LNHDA and SQIVND (reference sequence). This CDR3 is CASRGRHLTDTQYF. The CDR3 nucleotides read TGTGCCAGCAGAGGGAGACACCTCACAGATACGCAGTATTTT.

This chain links TRBV6-1 with TRBJ2-5, with D perhaps given as TRBD1 or TRBD2 (5 bases each). Trimming removed 2 bases from V and 4 bases from J, with 14 bases in between. The germline V gene has CDR1 MNHNS and CDR2 SASEGT. The CDR3 sequence is 15 residues long. DNA for the CDR3: TGTGCCAGCAGTGAAAAGTGGGGACCCTCAGAGACCCAGTACTTC. It codes for CASSEKWGPSETQYF.

The chain uses TRBV20-1 and TRBJ1-4; possibly TRBD1 for D (6 bases). Germline assignment: CDR1 DFQATT and CDR2 SNEGSKA (reference sequence). The length of the CDR3 is 12 residues. V was clipped by 6 bases and J by 4 bases, with 9 bases between them. For the CDR3, the DNA is TGCAGTGCGAGGGGGGTTAATGAAAAACTGTTTTTT. Protein product: CSARGVNEKLFF.

This clonotype was seen only a few times. The J gene is TRBJ2-3, the V gene TRBV20-1, with TRBD2 matching over 13 bases. This CDR3 is 16 amino acids long. Germline loops: CDR1 DFQATT, CDR2 SNEGSKA (reference sequence). Trimming removed 3 bases from V and 0 bases from J; junction bases left unmatched: 3. The CDR3 DNA follows: TGCAGTGCTAGGGTGGGACTAGCGGGAAGCACAGATACGCAGTATTTT. This codes for CSARVGLAGSTDTQYF.

The sample holds many counts of this clonotype. This chain uses TRBV28 with TRBJ1-2; a weak D match, TRBD1 (6 bases). Germline V gene data show CDR1 as MDHEN and CDR2 as SYDVKM. This CDR3 has 12 residues. V was cut by 5 bases and J by 5 bases, with 9 bases left in between. DNA of the CDR3: TGTGCCAGCAGTACAGGACAGTATGGCTACACCTTC. Encoded protein: CASSTGQYGYTF.

By proportion, this clonotype is medium-sized. The genes are TRBV2 and TRBJ2-7, with 10 positions matching TRBD2. This CDR3 spans 15 amino acids. The germline V gene has CDR1 SNHLY and CDR2 FYNNEI. V was pared by 2 bases and J by 6 bases, with 7 bases of the junction left unmatched. CDR3 bases: TGTGCCAGCAGTGAATATATAGCGGGAGGACGCGAGCAGTACTTC. It codes for CASSEYIAGGREQYF.

Judged by abundance, this clonotype is medium-sized. J is TRBJ2-7 and V is TRBV7-2, with D hard to call. Germline CDR1 SGHTA, CDR2 FQGNSA. The V and J ends lost 0 bases and 0 bases respectively, with 9 bases between them. The CDR3 is 15 amino acids. CDR3 sequence (DNA): TGTGCCAGCAGCTTAGCAGGCAGTTCCTCCTACGAGCAGTACTTC. Its protein is CASSLAGSSSYEQYF.

Relative to its sample, this clonotype is medium-sized. This chain uses TRBV20-1 with TRBJ1-2; D unclear. CDR3 length: 12 amino acids. Per germline, CDR1 DFQATT and CDR2 SNEGSKA (reference sequence). V lost 6 bases and J lost 2, with 10 bases in between. The CDR3 spells CSAWSMNYGYTF. The DNA of the CDR3 is TGCAGTGCCTGGAGCATGAACTATGGCTACACCTTC.

In this sample, this clonotype turned up many times. The V and J genes are TRBV27 and TRBJ1-5; possibly TRBD1 for D (5 bases). Germline CDR1 and CDR2: MNHEY and SMNVEV (reference sequence). The V and J ends lost 1 base and 5 bases respectively, with 12 bases between them. The CDR3 extends over 15 amino acids. The CDR3 bases are TGTGCCAGCAGTTTATACCGGGGGTTCGATCAGCCCCAGCATTTT. It codes for CASSLYRGFDQPQHF.

As concerns this clonotype: A much larger clone differs from this one at a single base, so this may be a read error. This sequence joins TRBV29-1 and TRBJ2-7; D is unresolved. The germline gives CDR1 SQVTM, CDR2 ANQGSEA. The CDR3 runs to 12 residues. CDR3 loop: CSFEVGIHEQYF. CDR3 nucleotides: TGCAGCTTTGAGGTGGGGATCCACGAGCAGTACTTC.

This clonotype was recorded at least ten times. The V gene is TRBV9, the J gene TRBJ2-7, with a possible D match to TRBD2 (5 bases). V was shortened by 5 bases and J by 1 base, with 10 bases between the two germline ends. This CDR3 contains 13 residues. Germline V gives CDR1 SGDLS, CDR2 YYNGEE. CDR3 sequence: CASSPGTSYEQYF. The CDR3 bases are TGTGCCAGCAGTCCGGGAACTTCCTACGAGCAGTACTTC.

In its sample, this clonotype ranks as medium-sized. One end of the junction does not line up with germline, which may come from a read error. The rearrangement links TRBV7-8 to TRBJ1-5, with a tentative D call TRBD1 (6 bases). Germline V gives CDR1 SGHVS, CDR2 FQNEAQ. CDR3 length: 14 amino acids. The CDR3 DNA sequence: TGTGCCACCAGCAAAGACAGGTACAATCAGCCCCAGCATTTT. Amino acid sequence: CATSKDRYNQPQHF.

In the case of this clonotype: One end of the junction does not line up with germline, which may come from a read error. The V call is TRBV7-9, the J call TRBJ1-1; D not certain. Germline V gene lookup returns CDR1 SEHNR and CDR2 FQNEAQ (reference sequence). This CDR3 has 12 residues. CDR3 nucleotides: TGTGACAGCAGCTGGGAGAACACTGAAGCTTTCTTT. As protein: CDSSWENTEAFF.